These 27 T cell receptor beta chains were all obtained from the same sample, sequenced in a study of response to subunit inactivated influenza vaccine. MiXCR was run by TCRdb on the RT-PCR reads, yielding one entry per CDR3 protein. The sample has approximately 500,000 distinct CDR3 sequences; 10% to 15% are singletons. The sequences come from PBMCs from blood, collected roughly 46 days after vaccination. The receptors shown here come from a man between 50 and 59 years old who received an inactivated influenza vaccine.

This clonotype has only a few counts. The rearrangement uses TRBV7-2 and TRBJ2-7; 15 positions agree with TRBD2. CDR3 length: 16 residues. The germline V gene encodes CDR1 SGHTA and CDR2 FQGNSA. Trimming took 3 bases from V and 4 from J; bases not matched to a gene: 4. This CDR3 reads CASSLSGTSGRYEQYF. CDR3 bases: TGTGCCAGCAGCTTGTCCGGGACTAGCGGGAGGTACGAGCAGTACTTC.

The rearrangement uses TRBV12-3 or TRBV12-4 and TRBJ2-2; 12 bases fit TRBD1. CDR3 length equals 16 residues. The junction had 6 bases not matched to a gene; V was cut back by 5 bases and J by 5 bases. CDR3 loop: CASSQGQGAFTGELFF. The CDR3 DNA follows: TGTGCCAGCAGTCAGGGACAGGGGGCTTTTACCGGGGAGCTGTTTTTT.

The table lists this clonotype with a few counts. The chain links TRBV7-9 to TRBJ1-4; tentatively, D is TRBD1 (6 bases). Trimming shortened V by 5 bases and J by 8 bases, and 15 bases separated the two germline ends. The CDR3 consists of 14 residues. The germline V gene encodes CDR1 SEHNR and CDR2 FQNEAQ (reference sequence). The CDR3 spells CASSGGHREEKLFF. DNA for the CDR3: TGTGCCAGCAGCGGGGGACACCGGGAGGAAAAACTGTTTTTT.

This clonotype was seen a few times. The chain recombines TRBV4-1 with TRBJ2-4; D is perhaps TRBD1 or TRBD2 (6 bases each). V gave up 2 bases and J gave up 2 bases, with 16 bases separating them. This CDR3 has 17 amino acids. Germline V gene lookup returns CDR1 MGHRA and CDR2 YSYEKL. The DNA for the CDR3 is TGCGCCAGCAGCCAATCGGCCGGGGGCGCATCCAAAAACATTCAGTACTTC. As protein: CASSQSAGGASKNIQYF.

This clonotype was seen a few times. The chain couples TRBV20-1 to TRBJ2-5; TRBD2 aligns across 9 bases. This CDR3 has 13 residues. Germline lookup yields CDR1 DFQATT and CDR2 SNEGSKA (reference sequence). Losses at the gene ends were 6 bases for V and 3 bases for J; bases not matched to a gene: 5. The DNA of the CDR3 is TGCAGTGCGCCGCGGGGGGGAAAAGAGACCCAGTACTTC. As protein: CSAPRGGKETQYF.

V gene TRBV15 combines with J gene TRBJ2-7; 7 bases map to TRBD1. This CDR3 contains 15 residues. J gave up 2 bases and V 1 base, and 5 bases lay outside the gene matches. The germline V gene has CDR1 LNHNV and CDR2 YYDKDF (reference sequence). The CDR3 sequence: CATSRVGGATYEQYF. DNA of the CDR3: TGTGCCACCAGCAGAGTAGGGGGCGCAACCTACGAGCAGTACTTC.

This clonotype has more than one count but fewer than ten. The chain couples TRBV6-6 to TRBJ2-1; no clear D. Trimming removed 2 bases at V and 15 bases at J, with 14 bases between. Germline CDR1 reads MNHNY; CDR2 reads SVGAGI (reference sequence). This CDR3 comprises 12 residues. This CDR3 reads CASSYRTHVGFF. The DNA of the CDR3 is TGTGCCAGCAGTTACCGGACCCACGTGGGGTTCTTC.

This clonotype was found many times. This sequence joins TRBV6-1 and TRBJ2-7, with D possibly matching TRBD1 (6 bases). The CDR3 spans 14 residues. The germline V and J ends were trimmed by 6 bases and 1 base, with 13 bases remaining between them. The germline gives CDR1 MNHNS, CDR2 SASEGT. Here the CDR3 reads CASRHRDKSYEQYF. The CDR3 bases are TGTGCCAGCAGACACCGGGACAAATCCTACGAGCAGTACTTC.

This clonotype was picked up a small number of times. The chain combines TRBV6-5 with TRBJ2-3; 7 bases fit TRBD1. The germline V gene encodes CDR1 MNHEY and CDR2 SVGAGI. This CDR3 spans 14 amino acids. After removal of 2 bases from V and 4 bases from J, the junction contained 3 bases not matched to a gene. The CDR3: CASSYAGGADTQYF. The CDR3 DNA is TGTGCCAGCAGTTACGCAGGGGGTGCAGATACGCAGTATTTT.

This clonotype was picked up many times. The CDR3 is CASSLNAENIQYF. The CDR3 nucleotides read TGCGCCAGCAGCTTGAATGCCGAAAACATTCAGTACTTC. The chain carries TRBV5-1 and TRBJ2-4; D gene unclear. This CDR3 comprises 13 residues. The germline CDR1 and CDR2 sequences are SGHRS and YFSETQ. The V and J ends lost 1 base and 5 bases respectively, with 7 bases between them.

This clonotype was detected a few times. This sequence joins TRBV29-1 and TRBJ1-1; D is possibly TRBD1 (5 bases). Germline CDR1 is SQVTM and CDR2 is ANQGSEA. There are 14 residues in the CDR3. Trimming took 3 bases from V and 0 from J, leaving 11 bases between them. Here the CDR3 DNA reads TGCAGCGTTGACGGGGCCGGACTGAACACTGAAGCTTTCTTT. Translation gives CSVDGAGLNTEAFF.

This chain joins TRBV6-2 or TRBV6-3 and TRBJ1-5, with D perhaps TRBD1 (6 bases). The CDR3 spans 13 residues. V was clipped by 11 bases and J by 1 base, with 12 bases between them. Germline CDR1 reads MNHEY; CDR2 reads SVGEGT. The CDR3 reads CAAGRGSNQPQHF. As DNA, the CDR3 is TGTGCCGCGGGGAGGGGGAGCAATCAGCCCCAGCATTTT.

This clonotype occurred a few times. The chain uses TRBV19 and TRBJ2-5, with TRBD2 matching over 8 bases. After removal of 4 bases from V and 4 bases from J, the junction contained 17 bases not matched to a gene. CDR3 size: 18 residues. Germline V gene sequence: CDR1 LNHDA, CDR2 SQIVND (reference sequence). CDR3 residues: CASSRRGTVAGSGETQYF. The CDR3 coding sequence is TGTGCCAGTAGTAGGAGGGGAACGGTAGCGGGGTCCGGAGAGACCCAGTACTTC.

This clonotype was seen only a few times. This chain connects TRBV5-5 to TRBJ1-3; D unclear. From germline, CDR1 is SGHKS and CDR2 YYEKEE (reference sequence). The CDR3 covers 14 residues. V lost 3 bases and J lost 2, with 9 bases in between. The CDR3 DNA sequence: TGTGCCAGCAGCTCCCGGACCCCTGGAAACACCATATATTTT. This encodes CASSSRTPGNTIYF.

The rearrangement links TRBV7-9 to TRBJ1-2; the D gene is possibly TRBD1 (5 bases). Germline loops: CDR1 SEHNR, CDR2 FQNEAQ (reference sequence). The V end was cut by 5 bases, the J end by 3 bases, with 16 bases between. This CDR3 comprises 15 residues. The CDR3 DNA reads TGTGCCAGCAGCAAGGGAGGGGAGGGCTACTATGGCTACACCTTC. Its translation is CASSKGGEGYYGYTF.

This clonotype showed up many times. In nucleotides, the CDR3 is TGTGCCAGCAACCAAGAAAGCGGGAATCCCTCCTACGAGCAGTACTTC. Translated: CASNQESGNPSYEQYF. This chain joins TRBV7-2 and TRBJ2-7; TRBD2 aligns across 7 bases. The V and J ends lost 7 bases and 0 bases, in that order; junction bases with no gene match: 12. CDR3 length: 16 residues. CDR1 and CDR2 (germline): SGHTA, FQGNSA. Based on the CDR3 plus reference TRBV7-2 and TRBJ2-7, the full variable domain is GAGVSQSPSNKVTEKGKDVELRCDPISGHTALYWYRQSLGQGLEFLIYFQGNSAPDKSGLPSDRFSAERTGGSVSTLTIQRTQQEDSAVYLCASNQESGNPSYEQYFGPGTRLTVT.

V gene TRBV29-1 combines with J gene TRBJ2-1, with 7 positions matching TRBD1. CDR1 and CDR2 from the germline V gene are SQVTM and ANQGSEA. The V and J ends lost 5 bases and 12 bases, in that order; junction bases with no gene match: 16. There are 14 residues in the CDR3. CDR3 residues: CSVNGQAGGMGQFF. In DNA form, the CDR3 reads TGCAGCGTTAACGGACAGGCCGGCGGCATGGGGCAGTTCTTC.

This clonotype was seen a handful of times. V and J are TRBV11-2 and TRBJ2-5; D gene unclear. The CDR3 is made up of 13 amino acids. V shed 0 bases and J shed 7 bases, with 9 bases lying between them. CDR1 and CDR2 (germline): SGHAT, FQNNGV. This CDR3 reads CASSLDSERTQYF. As DNA, the CDR3 is TGTGCCAGCAGCTTAGATAGTGAGCGGACCCAGTACTTC.

The V call is TRBV6-2 or TRBV6-3, the J call TRBJ2-7; D is uncertain. The length of the CDR3 is 14 residues. Germline lookup yields CDR1 MNHEY and CDR2 SVGEGT. The V end lost 6 bases, the J end lost 6 bases, and 18 bases lay between the germline ends. This CDR3 is CASRSVLDTREQYF. CDR3 in DNA: TGTGCCAGCAGATCCGTTCTAGATACACGCGAGCAGTACTTC.

This clonotype was seen repeatedly, ten times or more. For the CDR3, the DNA is TGTGCCAGCAGTAAAGACAGGGCCTACGAGCAGTACTTC. The encoded protein is CASSKDRAYEQYF. J is TRBJ2-7 and V is TRBV12-3 or TRBV12-4, with TRBD1 matching over 7 bases. V shed 5 bases and J 2 bases; nucleotides not matched to a gene: 3. This CDR3 is built from 13 residues.

The chain is built from TRBV7-2 and TRBJ2-5, with TRBD2 as a possible D gene (6 bases). Trimming removed 4 bases at V and 4 bases at J, with 13 bases between. Germline CDR1 is SGHTA and CDR2 is FQGNSA. The CDR3 sequence is 14 residues long. The CDR3 region is CASSSAGGVETQYF. The CDR3 DNA sequence: TGTGCCAGCAGCTCGGCCGGGGGAGTAGAGACCCAGTACTTC.

This clonotype came up a few times. V and J are TRBV7-9 and TRBJ1-5, with a tentative D call TRBD1 (5 bases). From germline, CDR1 is SEHNR and CDR2 FQNEAQ (reference sequence). Trimming took off 5 bases at V and 0 bases at J, with 17 bases between the two ends. This CDR3 spans 17 amino acids. This CDR3 reads CASSTQGSDISNQPQHF. In DNA form, the CDR3 reads TGTGCCAGCAGCACCCAGGGATCGGACATTAGCAATCAGCCCCAGCATTTT.

The chain uses TRBV12-3 or TRBV12-4 and TRBJ1-4; D is perhaps TRBD1 (5 bases). CDR3 length: 16 residues. V lost 6 bases and J 0 bases, leaving 14 bases between the germline ends. CDR3 bases: TGTGCCAGCAGACCGGGCTCGGGGGCAACTAATGAAAAACTGTTTTTT. Translated: CASRPGSGATNEKLFF.

V and J are TRBV6-1 and TRBJ2-4; D unclear. Germline V gene sequence: CDR1 MNHNS, CDR2 SASEGT. The CDR3 covers 14 residues. The ends were cut back, 8 bases at V and 6 bases at J, with 17 bases in the middle. This CDR3 is CASRVGISVNIQYF. CDR3 DNA: TGTGCCAGCCGTGTGGGGATCTCAGTAAACATTCAGTACTTC.

This clonotype was counted only a few times. CDR3 residues: CSVEEGRAFF. The CDR3 nucleotides read TGCAGCGTTGAAGAGGGGCGAGCTTTCTTT. This chain links TRBV29-1 with TRBJ1-1; tentative D call: TRBD1 (5 bases). V lost 0 bases to trimming and J lost 10 bases, with 6 bases between them. Germline assignment: CDR1 SQVTM and CDR2 ANQGSEA. This CDR3 region has 10 residues.

The V gene is TRBV4-2, the J gene TRBJ1-5; D remains unclear. The V end was cut by 1 base, the J end by 6 bases, with 10 bases between. This CDR3 region has 14 residues. Germline lookup yields CDR1 LGHNA and CDR2 YNFKEQ. The CDR3 nucleotides are TGTGCCAGCAGCCAAGGAGGTGGTGGTCAGCCCCAGCATTTT. It is translated as CASSQGGGGQPQHF.

This clonotype has only a few counts. The chain recombines TRBV29-1 with TRBJ2-1; TRBD2 is a possible D gene (6 bases). Germline V lookup: CDR1 SQVTM, CDR2 ANQGSEA. Trimming took off 5 bases at V and 5 bases at J, with 13 bases between the two ends. The length of the CDR3 is 13 residues. The CDR3: CSVRREADNEQFF. Here the CDR3 DNA reads TGCAGCGTTCGGCGGGAAGCGGACAATGAGCAGTTCTTC.